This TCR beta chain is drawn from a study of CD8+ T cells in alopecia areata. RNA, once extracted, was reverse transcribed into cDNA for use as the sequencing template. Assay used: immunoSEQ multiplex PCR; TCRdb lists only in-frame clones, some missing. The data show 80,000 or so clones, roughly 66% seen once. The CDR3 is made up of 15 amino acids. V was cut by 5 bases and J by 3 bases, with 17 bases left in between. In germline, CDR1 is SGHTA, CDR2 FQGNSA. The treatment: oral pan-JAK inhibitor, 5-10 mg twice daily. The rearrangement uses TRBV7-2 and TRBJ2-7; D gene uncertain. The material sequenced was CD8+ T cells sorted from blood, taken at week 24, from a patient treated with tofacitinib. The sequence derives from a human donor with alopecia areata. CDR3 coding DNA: TGTGCCAGCAGCCTCGACATCCCGACGAGCTACGAGCAGTACTTC. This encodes CASSLDIPTSYEQYF.